These T cell receptor beta chains were read from a single sample in a study of T cells in Graves' hyperthyroidism and ophthalmopathy. MiXCR, applied by TCRdb to the multiplex PCR reads, yields one record per CDR3 protein. The sample yields hundreds of thousands of distinct CDR3 sequences, around 14% seen once. Specimen: blood. All receptors come from a woman aged 18 to 35 with Graves' hyperthyroidism. Each CDR3 is given with its conserved first and last residue. The order of the fields is V gene, D gene, J gene, clone size, CDR3 protein, CDR3 DNA. A D gene is named only where the DNA matches it firmly. Clone size is not always given. Where it is, it says once, few, many or a class for expanded clones.

V: TRBV7-9
D: NA
J: TRBJ2-7
size: few
CDR3: CASSPKDSYEQYF
DNA: TGTGCCAGCAGCCCAAAGGACAGCTACGAGCAGTACTTC

V: TRBV20-1
D: TRBD2
J: TRBJ2-5
size: NA
CDR3: CSADGTSGETQYF
DNA: TGCAGTGCCGACGGGACTAGCGGAGAGACCCAGTACTTC

V: TRBV20-1
D: TRBD2
J: TRBJ2-3
size: many
CDR3: CSAPRLAGEGLGTDTQYF
DNA: TGCAGTGCACCCCGACTAGCGGGTGAGGGTTTGGGCACAGATACGCAGTATTTT

V: TRBV27
D: TRBD2
J: TRBJ2-3
size: many
CDR3: CASRAGGRADTQYF
DNA: TGTGCCAGCAGAGCGGGGGGGCGGGCAGATACGCAGTATTTT

V: TRBV3-1
D: NA
J: TRBJ1-1
size: many
CDR3: CASSQADRSWLHTEAFF
DNA: TGTGCCAGCAGCCAAGCAGATCGGTCTTGGCTTCACACTGAAGCTTTCTTT

V: TRBV12-3/TRBV12-4
D: TRBD1
J: TRBJ2-7
size: many
CDR3: CASSFQDRASEQYF
DNA: TGTGCCAGCAGTTTCCAGGACAGGGCCTCCGAGCAGTACTTC

V: TRBV6-1
D: NA
J: TRBJ2-7
size: many
CDR3: CASSPDSVYEQYF
DNA: TGTGCCAGCAGCCCCGACAGCGTCTACGAGCAGTACTTC

V: TRBV12-3/TRBV12-4
D: TRBD1
J: TRBJ1-1
size: NA
CDR3: CASTGTGKAEAFF
DNA: TGTGCCAGCACCGGGACAGGGAAAGCTGAAGCTTTCTTT

V: TRBV28
D: TRBD1
J: TRBJ2-6
size: NA
CDR3: CASSTQGAGSGANVLTF
DNA: TGTGCCAGCAGTACTCAGGGGGCCGGGTCTGGGGCCAACGTCCTGACTTTC

V: TRBV5-1
D: NA
J: TRBJ2-5
size: many
CDR3: CASSSKTNAQETQYF
DNA: TGCGCCAGCAGCTCGAAGACTAACGCCCAAGAGACCCAGTACTTC

V: TRBV12-3/TRBV12-4
D: NA
J: TRBJ1-2
size: many
CDR3: CASRRPGYGYTF
DNA: TGTGCCAGCAGAAGGCCTGGCTATGGCTACACCTTC

V: TRBV20-1
D: TRBD2
J: TRBJ2-1
size: NA
CDR3: CSALGGGRVNEQFF
DNA: TGCAGTGCTCTGGGGGGGGGGAGAGTCAATGAGCAGTTCTTC

V: TRBV27
D: TRBD1
J: TRBJ1-5
size: many
CDR3: CASGTGQGNNQPQHF
DNA: TGTGCCAGCGGAACTGGACAGGGGAACAATCAGCCCCAGCATTTT

V: TRBV10-2
D: TRBD1
J: TRBJ1-2
size: many
CDR3: CASSGQGVVHNYGYTF
DNA: TGCGCCAGCAGTGGACAGGGGGTCGTCCATAACTATGGCTACACCTTC

V: TRBV4-1
D: NA
J: TRBJ2-7
size: many
CDR3: CASSRNSGYEQYF
DNA: TGCGCCAGCAGCCGTAATAGCGGCTACGAGCAGTACTTC

V: TRBV6-1
D: NA
J: TRBJ1-3
size: NA
CDR3: CASRGSAFNSGNTIYF
DNA: TGTGCCAGCCGAGGGTCGGCCTTCAACTCTGGAAACACCATATATTTT

V: TRBV7-9
D: TRBD2
J: TRBJ2-1
size: few
CDR3: CASSFGLARHEQFF
DNA: TGTGCCAGCAGCTTCGGACTAGCGCGTCATGAGCAGTTCTTC

V: TRBV19
D: NA
J: TRBJ2-2
size: many
CDR3: CASSRSAEHLNTGELFF
DNA: TGTGCCAGTAGTAGGTCCGCGGAACACTTAAACACCGGGGAGCTGTTTTTT

V: TRBV7-9
D: NA
J: TRBJ1-5
size: many
CDR3: CASSSAGYQPQHF
DNA: TGTGCCAGCAGCTCGGCCGGGTATCAGCCCCAGCATTTT

V: TRBV30
D: NA
J: TRBJ2-3
size: many
CDR3: CAWIGRGPDTQYF
DNA: TGTGCCTGGATAGGACGGGGCCCAGATACGCAGTATTTT

V: TRBV2
D: TRBD1
J: TRBJ1-1
size: many
CDR3: CASSEDGTVNTEAFF
DNA: TGTGCCAGCAGTGAGGACGGGACAGTGAACACTGAAGCTTTCTTT

V: TRBV29-1
D: NA
J: TRBJ2-1
size: NA
CDR3: CSVYTGNYNEQFF
DNA: TGCAGCGTGTATACAGGGAACTACAATGAGCAGTTCTTC

V: TRBV5-6
D: NA
J: TRBJ2-7
size: many
CDR3: CASSLGASYEQYF
DNA: TGTGCCAGCAGTTTAGGGGCGTCCTACGAGCAGTACTTC

V: TRBV9
D: TRBD1
J: TRBJ1-4
size: few
CDR3: CASSPSGQGFEKLFF
DNA: TGTGCCAGCAGCCCTTCCGGACAGGGCTTTGAAAAACTGTTTTTT

V: TRBV9
D: TRBD1
J: TRBJ1-5
size: many
CDR3: CASSATGQGDQPQHF
DNA: TGTGCCAGCAGCGCGACCGGACAGGGAGATCAGCCCCAGCATTTT

V: TRBV11-2
D: TRBD1
J: TRBJ2-2
size: many
CDR3: CASSLEGTGTTGELFF
DNA: TGTGCCAGCAGCTTAGAGGGGACAGGGACCACCGGGGAGCTGTTTTTT

V: TRBV14
D: NA
J: TRBJ2-7
size: NA
CDR3: CASSPRNGDYEQYF
DNA: TGTGCCAGCAGCCCACGGAACGGAGATTACGAGCAGTACTTC

V: TRBV5-1
D: TRBD1
J: TRBJ2-3
size: NA
CDR3: CASNSRGSNADTQYF
DNA: TGCGCCAGCAATTCCAGGGGGTCAAACGCGGATACGCAGTATTTT

V: TRBV7-2
D: NA
J: TRBJ2-7
size: few
CDR3: CASSLDRAPFYEQYF
DNA: TGTGCCAGCAGCTTAGACAGGGCTCCTTTCTACGAGCAGTACTTC

V: TRBV7-3
D: NA
J: TRBJ1-1
size: NA
CDR3: CASSLGGGAGTEAFF
DNA: TGTGCCAGCAGCTTAGGTGGGGGGGCGGGCACTGAAGCTTTCTTT

V: TRBV5-1
D: TRBD1
J: TRBJ2-5
size: NA
CDR3: CASSRTGGAGETQYF
DNA: TGCGCCAGCAGTCGGACAGGGGGCGCCGGGGAGACCCAGTACTTC

V: TRBV9
D: NA
J: TRBJ1-3
size: few
CDR3: CASSGGTRGNTIYF
DNA: TGTGCCAGCAGCGGGGGGACCAGGGGAAACACCATATATTTT

V: TRBV2
D: TRBD2
J: TRBJ2-7
size: many
CDR3: CASNVAGGHYEQYF
DNA: TGTGCCAGCAACGTAGCGGGAGGGCACTACGAGCAGTACTTC

V: TRBV5-1
D: NA
J: TRBJ1-6
size: many
CDR3: CASSSEGSYNSPLHF
DNA: TGCGCCAGCAGCTCTGAGGGCTCCTATAATTCACCCCTCCACTTT

V: TRBV2
D: NA
J: TRBJ1-5
size: many
CDR3: CASSPGPVLYQPQHF
DNA: TGTGCCAGCAGTCCGGGTCCGGTCCTTTACCAGCCCCAGCATTTT

V: TRBV11-3
D: NA
J: TRBJ2-5
size: many
CDR3: CASSLQLGETQYF
DNA: TGTGCCAGCAGCTTACAGCTGGGAGAGACCCAGTACTTC

V: TRBV20-1
D: NA
J: TRBJ1-1
size: few
CDR3: CSAQMNTEAFF
DNA: TGCAGTGCTCAAATGAACACTGAAGCTTTCTTT

V: TRBV3-1
D: TRBD2
J: TRBJ2-7
size: many
CDR3: CASSQVLAGDGEQYF
DNA: TGTGCCAGCAGCCAGGTACTAGCGGGAGATGGGGAGCAGTACTTC

V: TRBV28
D: NA
J: TRBJ1-4
size: few
CDR3: CATGRREKLFF
DNA: TGTGCCACCGGACGAAGGGAGAAACTGTTTTTT

V: TRBV7-9
D: NA
J: TRBJ1-2
size: many
CDR3: CASSKETGFVTYGYTF
DNA: TGTGCCAGCAGCAAAGAAACAGGATTTGTGACCTATGGCTACACCTTC

V: TRBV11-1
D: NA
J: TRBJ2-7
size: many
CDR3: CASSRREKGHEQYF
DNA: TGTGCCAGCAGCCGACGGGAGAAAGGTCACGAGCAGTACTTC

V: TRBV6-1
D: NA
J: TRBJ1-1
size: few
CDR3: CASTINTEAFF
DNA: TGTGCCAGCACTATTAACACTGAAGCTTTCTTT

V: TRBV14
D: NA
J: TRBJ2-5
size: NA
CDR3: CASSRDVGGGETQYF
DNA: TGTGCCAGCAGCCGGGATGTTGGAGGGGGAGAGACCCAGTACTTC

V: TRBV5-1
D: TRBD2
J: TRBJ2-7
size: many
CDR3: CASSLALAGSGVQAEQYF
DNA: TGCGCCAGCAGCTTGGCACTAGCGGGAAGCGGGGTCCAGGCCGAGCAGTACTTC

V: TRBV5-1
D: TRBD1
J: TRBJ1-2
size: NA
CDR3: CASSLAPGQGAWRNGYTF
DNA: TGCGCCAGCAGCTTGGCACCGGGACAGGGGGCATGGAGGAATGGCTACACCTTC

V: TRBV4-1
D: TRBD2
J: TRBJ2-2
size: NA
CDR3: CASSYRLAGTGELFF
DNA: TGCGCCAGCAGCTATCGACTAGCGGGGACCGGGGAGCTGTTTTTT